This T cell receptor (beta chain) was recovered during a study of T-cell memory formation after mild COVID-19 (dated by TCRdb to 2020 to 2023). General notes on the study: TCR sequence clusters from the two donors were found to be largely donor specific. In a couple of donors, T-cell clones that expanded and contracted after mild COVID-19 were tracked by sequencing TCRalpha and TCRbeta repertoires over time. The cohort was made up of two young adult volunteers, one female and one male, who were previously healthy.

This clonotype appeared a few times. Its antigen remains unidentified. There are no base qualities to consult, and no much larger clone falls within one base. PBMCs were isolated by Ficoll-Paque density gradient centrifugation. Sequences SGDLS (CDR1) and YYNGEE (CDR2) are obtained from the germline V gene. Trimming removed 2 bases from V and 4 bases from J; the gene matches leave 5 bases unexplained. Taken from cysteine to phenylalanine, the CDR3 has 15 residues. Only CDR3 DNA is held: 45 bases, read in frame from base 1. Overall results and qualifications from the work: Some responding clones were found in pre-infection memory, which suggests that pre-existing cross-reactive memory T cells took part in the SARS-CoV-2 response. Balanced CD4/CD8 phenotypes were observed for clones contracting from day 15 to 85, whereas a bias towards CD4+ was observed for a second wave of clones expanding from day 15 to 37. The study covered only a couple of mild cases, and larger cohorts including severe cases with pre-infection samples were considered necessary. Contracting CD4+ clones were located mainly in the CM and EM memory subsets, whereas CD8+ clones were found to be enriched in EMRA. The second-wave clones that peaked on day 37 were not confirmed to be SARS-CoV-2 specific.

Sequencing instrument: Illumina NovaSeq 6000. Using 5'RACE with constant-segment primers, TCRalpha and TCRbeta cDNA libraries were constructed, with sample barcodes and unique molecular identifiers added in the process. Trizol reagent was used to extract RNA from every sample. The libraries were amplified in two PCR steps, and the second step added a second sample barcode and Illumina TruSeq adapters. Sequencing of the libraries was done on an Illumina NovaSeq, producing 2 x 150 bp paired-end reads. The original methods were these. Reads were demultiplexed and collapsed into UMI-guided consensus sequences with migec v1.2.7. Using mixcr v2.1.11, UMI consensuses were aligned to TRA and TRB V and J templates and then assembled into clonotypes. A clonotype was counted as expanded or contracted only when both edgeR and NoisET called the clonotype significant, with the noise models trained on biological replicates. edgeR calls used a false discovery rate-adjusted p below 0.01 and a log2 fold-change threshold of 1. As an exploratory analysis of dynamics, max-normalized trajectories of the 1000 most abundant clonotypes were examined by PCA with hierarchical clustering. Each responding clone was given a CD4 or CD8 phenotype based on the CD4+ and CD8+ repertoires, which had been sequenced separately. TCRdb reanalyzed the raw reads on its own, using fastp at Q25 for trimming and MiXCR for clone calling, and kept in-frame beta chains. Rows are unified per CDR3 protein, each entry keeping the most common DNA and genes. These V and J calls rely on TCRdb rather than the paper's analysis. A total of about 82,000 distinct CDR3 sequences appear in this sample, roughly 15% of them only once. Around two fifths of the sample is taken by the ten largest.

This TCR derives from a young man who had mild COVID-19 (a few samples of this study predate the infection). The sample titles of this study are shuffled in the database, so cell type and time point are left out; the donor was told from shared clones. The chain is encoded by TRBV9 joined to TRBJ2-1, and 8 bases in between align with TRBD2. Source material: PBMCs or a T cell subset sorted from them (not recorded which). The DNA sequence is as follows: TGTGCCAGCAGCGTCGGGGGGGGCCAGTACAATGAGCAGTTCTTC. Its protein reads: CASSVGGGQYNEQFF.